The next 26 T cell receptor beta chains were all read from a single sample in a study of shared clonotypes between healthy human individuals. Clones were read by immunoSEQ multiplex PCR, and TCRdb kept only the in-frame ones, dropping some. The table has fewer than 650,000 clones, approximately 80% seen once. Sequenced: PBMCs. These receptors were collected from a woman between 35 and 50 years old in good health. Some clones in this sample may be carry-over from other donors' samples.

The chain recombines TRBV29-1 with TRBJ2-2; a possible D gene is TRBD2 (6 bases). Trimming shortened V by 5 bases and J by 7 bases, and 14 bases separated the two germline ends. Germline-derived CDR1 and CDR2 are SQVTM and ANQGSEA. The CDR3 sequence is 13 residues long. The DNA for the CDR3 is TGCAGCGTTTATGACACGGGGGTCGGGGAGCTGTTTTTT. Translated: CSVYDTGVGELFF.

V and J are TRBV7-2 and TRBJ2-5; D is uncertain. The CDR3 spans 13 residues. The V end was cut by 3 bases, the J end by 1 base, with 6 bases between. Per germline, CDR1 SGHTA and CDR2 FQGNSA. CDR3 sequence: CASSFGFQETQYF. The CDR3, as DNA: TGTGCCAGCAGCTTTGGTTTCCAAGAGACCCAGTACTTC.

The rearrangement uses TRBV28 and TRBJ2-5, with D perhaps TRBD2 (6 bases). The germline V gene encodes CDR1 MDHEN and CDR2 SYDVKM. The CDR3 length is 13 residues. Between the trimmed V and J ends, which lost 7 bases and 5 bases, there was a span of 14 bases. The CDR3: CASMGGIKETQYF. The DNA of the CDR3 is TGTGCCAGCATGGGGGGAATAAAGGAGACCCAGTACTTC.

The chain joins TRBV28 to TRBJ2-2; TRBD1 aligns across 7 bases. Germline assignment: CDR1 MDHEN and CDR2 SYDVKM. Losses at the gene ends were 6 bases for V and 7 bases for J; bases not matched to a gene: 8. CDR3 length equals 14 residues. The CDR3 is CASRPGTVNGELFF. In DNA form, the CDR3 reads TGTGCCAGCAGGCCTGGGACAGTAAACGGGGAGCTGTTTTTT.

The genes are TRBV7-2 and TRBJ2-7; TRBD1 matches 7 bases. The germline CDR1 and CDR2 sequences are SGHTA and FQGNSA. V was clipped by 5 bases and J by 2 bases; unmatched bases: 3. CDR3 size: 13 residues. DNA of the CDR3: TGTGCCAGCAGCAGGACAGGAACCTACGAGCAGTACTTC. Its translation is CASSRTGTYEQYF.

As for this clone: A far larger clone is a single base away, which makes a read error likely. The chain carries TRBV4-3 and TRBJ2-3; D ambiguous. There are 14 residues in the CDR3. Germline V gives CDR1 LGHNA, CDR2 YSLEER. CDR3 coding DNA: TGCACCAGCAGCCAAGATAGCAGCCGGGCTACGCAGTATTTT. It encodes CTSSQDSSRATQYF.

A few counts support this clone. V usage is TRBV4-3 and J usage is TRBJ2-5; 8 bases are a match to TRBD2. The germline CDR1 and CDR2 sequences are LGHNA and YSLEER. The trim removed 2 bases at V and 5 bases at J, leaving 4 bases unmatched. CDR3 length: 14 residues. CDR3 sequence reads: CASSQREGWETQYF. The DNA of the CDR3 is TGCGCCAGCAGCCAACGGGAGGGCTGGGAGACCCAGTACTTC.

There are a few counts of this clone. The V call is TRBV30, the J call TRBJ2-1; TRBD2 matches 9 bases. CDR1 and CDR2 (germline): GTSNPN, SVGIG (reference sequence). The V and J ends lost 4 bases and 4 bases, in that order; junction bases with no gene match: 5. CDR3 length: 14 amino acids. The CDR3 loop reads CAWNPGLAYNEQFF. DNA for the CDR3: TGTGCCTGGAATCCCGGACTAGCGTACAATGAGCAGTTCTTC.

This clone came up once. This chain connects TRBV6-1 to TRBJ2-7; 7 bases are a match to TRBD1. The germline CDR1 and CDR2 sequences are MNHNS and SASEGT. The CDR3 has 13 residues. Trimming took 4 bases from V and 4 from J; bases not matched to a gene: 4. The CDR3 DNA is TGTGCCAGCAGTGTGGACAGGAGATACGAGCAGTACTTC. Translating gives CASSVDRRYEQYF.

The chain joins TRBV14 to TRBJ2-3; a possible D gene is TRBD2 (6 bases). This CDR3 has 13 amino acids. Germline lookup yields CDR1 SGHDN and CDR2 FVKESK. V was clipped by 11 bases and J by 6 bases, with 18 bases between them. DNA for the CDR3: TGTGCCTCCTGCCGGGGGTTGGGGGATACGCAGTATTTT. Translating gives CASCRGLGDTQYF.

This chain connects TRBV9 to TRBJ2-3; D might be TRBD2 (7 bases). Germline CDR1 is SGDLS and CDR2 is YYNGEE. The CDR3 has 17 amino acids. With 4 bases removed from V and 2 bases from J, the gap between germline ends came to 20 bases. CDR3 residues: CASSPRGGTIFTDTQYF. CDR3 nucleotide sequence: TGTGCCAGCAGCCCCCGAGGGGGGACTATTTTCACAGATACGCAGTATTTT.

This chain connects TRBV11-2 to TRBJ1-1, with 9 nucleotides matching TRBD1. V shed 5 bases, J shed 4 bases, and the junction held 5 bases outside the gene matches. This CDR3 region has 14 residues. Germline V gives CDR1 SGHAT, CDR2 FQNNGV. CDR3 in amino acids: CASSGQGPGTEAFF. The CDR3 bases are TGTGCCAGCAGCGGACAGGGGCCAGGCACTGAAGCTTTCTTT. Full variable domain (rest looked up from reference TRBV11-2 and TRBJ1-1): EAGVAQSPRYKIIEKRQSVAFWCNPISGHATLYWYQQILGQGPKLLIQFQNNGVVDDSQLPKDRFSAERLKGVDSTLKIQPAKLEDSAVYLCASSGQGPGTEAFFGQGTRLTVV.

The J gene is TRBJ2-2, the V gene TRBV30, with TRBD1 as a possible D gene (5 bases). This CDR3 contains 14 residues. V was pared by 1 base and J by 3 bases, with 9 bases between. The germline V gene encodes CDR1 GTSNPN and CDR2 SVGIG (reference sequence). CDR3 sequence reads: CAWSGRVDTGELFF. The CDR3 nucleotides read TGTGCCTGGAGTGGCAGGGTGGACACCGGGGAGCTGTTTTTT.

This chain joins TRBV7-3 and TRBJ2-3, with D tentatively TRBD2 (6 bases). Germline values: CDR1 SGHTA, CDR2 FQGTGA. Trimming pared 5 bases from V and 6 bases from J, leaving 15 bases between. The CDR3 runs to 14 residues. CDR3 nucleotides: TGTGCCAGCAGCGTAGCGGCCTGGCAGGATACGCAGTATTTT. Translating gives CASSVAAWQDTQYF.

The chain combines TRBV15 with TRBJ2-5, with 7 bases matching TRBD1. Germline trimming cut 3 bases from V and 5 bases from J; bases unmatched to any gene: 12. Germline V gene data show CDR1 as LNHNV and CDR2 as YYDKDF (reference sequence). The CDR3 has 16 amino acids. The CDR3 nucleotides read TGTGCCACCAGCAGGGGACAGCGCCAGAATAGGGAGACCCAGTACTTC. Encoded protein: CATSRGQRQNRETQYF.

The CDR3 loop reads CASSFGGYSYEQYF. The CDR3 region has the DNA TGTGCCAGCAGTTTCGGCGGTTACTCCTACGAGCAGTACTTC. The gene calls are TRBV28 and TRBJ2-7; D is ambiguous. The V gene lost 3 bases and the J gene lost 0 bases, with 9 bases spanning the gap. Looked up from germline, CDR1 is MDHEN and CDR2 is SYDVKM. CDR3 length: 14 amino acids.

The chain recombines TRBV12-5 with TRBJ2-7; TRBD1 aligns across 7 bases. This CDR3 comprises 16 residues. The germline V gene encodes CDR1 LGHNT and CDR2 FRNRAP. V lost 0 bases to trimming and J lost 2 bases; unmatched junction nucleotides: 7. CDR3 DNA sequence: TGTGCTAGTGGTTTGGTATTGACAGGGACCACCTACGAGCAGTACTTC. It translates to CASGLVLTGTTYEQYF.

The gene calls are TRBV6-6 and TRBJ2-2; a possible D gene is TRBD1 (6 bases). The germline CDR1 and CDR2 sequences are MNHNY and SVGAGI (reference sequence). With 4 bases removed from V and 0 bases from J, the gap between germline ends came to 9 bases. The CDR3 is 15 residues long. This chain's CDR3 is CASSLDSPNTGELFF. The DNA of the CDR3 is TGTGCCAGCAGTTTGGACAGTCCGAACACCGGGGAGCTGTTTTTT.

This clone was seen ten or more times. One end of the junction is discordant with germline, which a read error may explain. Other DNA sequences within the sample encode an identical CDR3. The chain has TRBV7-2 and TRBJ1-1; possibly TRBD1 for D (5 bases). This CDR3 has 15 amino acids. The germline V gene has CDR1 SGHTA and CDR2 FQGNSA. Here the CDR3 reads CASSLGPQVNAEAFF. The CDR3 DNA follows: TGTGCCAGCAGCTTAGGACCACAGGTGAACGCTGAAGCTTTCTTT.

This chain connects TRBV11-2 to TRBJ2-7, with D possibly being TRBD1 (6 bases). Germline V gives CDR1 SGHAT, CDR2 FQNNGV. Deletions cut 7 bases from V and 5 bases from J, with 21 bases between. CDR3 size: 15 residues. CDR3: CASTLGSQGVHEQYF. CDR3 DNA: TGTGCCAGCACCCTAGGATCACAGGGAGTACACGAGCAGTACTTC.

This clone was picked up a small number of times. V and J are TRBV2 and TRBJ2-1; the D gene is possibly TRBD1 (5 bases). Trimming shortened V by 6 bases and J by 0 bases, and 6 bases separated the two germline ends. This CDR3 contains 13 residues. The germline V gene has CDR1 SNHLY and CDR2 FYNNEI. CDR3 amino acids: CASSTGSYNEQFF. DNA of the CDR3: TGTGCCAGCAGCACAGGCTCCTACAATGAGCAGTTCTTC.

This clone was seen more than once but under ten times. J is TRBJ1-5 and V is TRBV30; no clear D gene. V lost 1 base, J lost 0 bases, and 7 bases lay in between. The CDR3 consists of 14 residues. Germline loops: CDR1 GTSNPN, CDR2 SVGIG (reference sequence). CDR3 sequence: CAWSGLTSNQPQHF. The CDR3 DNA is TGTGCCTGGAGTGGCCTAACTAGCAATCAGCCCCAGCATTTT.

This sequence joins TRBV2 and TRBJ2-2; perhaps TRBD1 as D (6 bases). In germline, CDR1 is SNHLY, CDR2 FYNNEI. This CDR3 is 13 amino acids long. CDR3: CAGAGTHTGELFF. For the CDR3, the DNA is TGTGCGGGGGCCGGGACCCACACCGGGGAGCTGTTTTTT.

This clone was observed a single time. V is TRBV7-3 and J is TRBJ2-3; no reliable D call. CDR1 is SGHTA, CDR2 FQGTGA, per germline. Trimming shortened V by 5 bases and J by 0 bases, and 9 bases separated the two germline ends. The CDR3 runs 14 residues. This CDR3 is CASSPSSSTDTQYF. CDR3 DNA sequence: TGTGCCAGCAGCCCCTCGAGTAGCACAGATACGCAGTATTTT. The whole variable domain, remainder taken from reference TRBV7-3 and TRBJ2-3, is GAGVSQTPSNKVTEKGKYVELRCDPISGHTALYWYRQSLGQGPEFLIYFQGTGAADDSGLPNDRFFAVRPEGSVSTLKIQRTERGDSAVYLCASSPSSSTDTQYFGPGTRLTVL.

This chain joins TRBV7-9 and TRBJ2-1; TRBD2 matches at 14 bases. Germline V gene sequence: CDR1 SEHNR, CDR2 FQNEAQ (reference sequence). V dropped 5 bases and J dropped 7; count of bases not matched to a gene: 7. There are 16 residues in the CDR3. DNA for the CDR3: TGTGCCAGCAGCCCTAGGGGACTAGCGGGAGCTAATGAGCAGTTCTTC. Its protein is CASSPRGLAGANEQFF.

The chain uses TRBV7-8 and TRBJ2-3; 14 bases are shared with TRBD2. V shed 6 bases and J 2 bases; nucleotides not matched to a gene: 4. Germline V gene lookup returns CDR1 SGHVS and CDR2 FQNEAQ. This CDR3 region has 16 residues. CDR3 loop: CASRPGLAGDTDTQYF. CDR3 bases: TGTGCCAGCAGACCGGGACTAGCGGGAGACACAGATACGCAGTATTTT.